The next 12 T cell receptor beta chains were all read from a single sample in a study of OX40 agonist ivuxolimab in advanced cancers. Only in-frame clones appear in the TCRdb table, and some are missing; sequencing was by immunoSEQ multiplex PCR. The sample carries fewer than 80,000 clones, approximately 86% recorded once. Source: CD4+ or CD8+ T cells sorted from blood, taken in a trial of the OX40 agonist ivuxolimab. These receptors were collected from an adult with an advanced solid tumor such as melanoma, head and neck, liver or kidney cancer.

The V and J genes are TRBV5-5 and TRBJ1-1, with a weak D call TRBD1 (5 bases). Between the trimmed V and J ends, which lost 0 bases and 5 bases, there was a span of 26 bases. In germline, CDR1 is SGHKS, CDR2 YYEKEE (reference sequence). CDR3 length equals 19 residues. The CDR3 sequence is CASSLASSVRGPWGTEAFF. The CDR3, as DNA: TGTGCCAGCAGCTTGGCTTCGTCAGTGAGGGGACCTTGGGGGACTGAAGCTTTCTTT.

The rearrangement links TRBV2 to TRBJ2-3; D remains ambiguous. The CDR3 contains 11 residues. The germline V gene has CDR1 SNHLY and CDR2 FYNNEI. V was cut by 6 bases and J by 5 bases, with 6 bases left in between. CDR3 bases: TGTGCCAGCAGCCCGAAAGATACGCAGTATTTT. Amino acids: CASSPKDTQYF.

The chain uses TRBV5-6 and TRBJ2-5; D tentatively fits TRBD1 or TRBD2 (5 bases each). With 1 base removed from V and 7 bases from J, the gap between germline ends came to 17 bases. CDR3 size: 15 residues. Looked up from germline, CDR1 is SGHDT and CDR2 is YYEEEE. CDR3 nucleotides: TGTGCCAGCAGCTTGTTCTTTCTTAGGGACGGGACCCAGTACTTC. This encodes CASSLFFLRDGTQYF. The whole variable domain, filled in from reference TRBV5-6 and TRBJ2-5, reads DAGVTQSPTHLIKTRGQQVTLRCSPKSGHDTVSWYQQALGQGPQFIFQYYEEEERQRGNFPDRFSGHQFPNYSSELNVNALLLGDSALYLCASSLFFLRDGTQYFGPGTRLLVL.

The V call is TRBV5-4, the J call TRBJ1-2; a weak D match, TRBD1 (6 bases). The CDR3 has 12 amino acids. V dropped 5 bases and J dropped 4 bases, with 9 bases sitting between them. Germline CDR1 reads SGHNT; CDR2 reads YYREEE (reference sequence). In DNA, the CDR3 is TGTGCCAGCAGACCGGACAGCTATGGCTACACCTTC. This gives the protein CASRPDSYGYTF.

This chain connects TRBV9 to TRBJ2-3; the D is unclear. CDR3 length: 16 amino acids. The germline V gene has CDR1 SGDLS and CDR2 YYNGEE. The germline V and J ends were trimmed by 0 bases and 1 base, with 12 bases remaining between them. For the CDR3, the DNA is TGTGCCAGCAGCGTAGTTTCCAGCGCCCGCACAGATACGCAGTATTTT. It encodes CASSVVSSARTDTQYF.

The rearrangement uses TRBV10-2 and TRBJ2-7; TRBD2 is a possible D gene (6 bases). V shed 7 bases and J shed 0 bases, with 13 bases lying between them. The CDR3 is 14 residues long. Germline loops: CDR1 WSHSY, CDR2 SAAADI. CDR3 coding DNA: TGCGCCAGCACCACTCGGGGGAACTCCTACGAGCAGTACTTC. This gives the protein CASTTRGNSYEQYF.

The chain combines TRBV19 with TRBJ1-6, with TRBD1 matching over 9 bases. Germline-derived CDR1 and CDR2 are LNHDA and SQIVND (reference sequence). The CDR3 contains 18 residues. With 2 bases clipped from V and 6 bases from J, the junction kept 11 bases outside the gene matches. The CDR3 bases are TGTGCCAGTAGTATAAGTCCACCGGGACAGGGTCGTAATTCACCCCTCCACTTT. It yields the protein CASSISPPGQGRNSPLHF.

This chain links TRBV9 with TRBJ1-2, with 8 bases aligning to TRBD1. Germline-derived CDR1 and CDR2 are SGDLS and YYNGEE. The CDR3 is made up of 15 amino acids. The V and J ends lost 4 bases and 2 bases, in that order; junction bases with no gene match: 7. In nucleotides, the CDR3 is TGTGCCAGCAGCAATAGGGACAGGCGAAACTATGGCTACACCTTC. Protein product: CASSNRDRRNYGYTF.

This clone was picked up one time. This chain links TRBV10-3 with TRBJ1-2, with 7 bases identical to TRBD1. The J segment lost 7 bases and the V segment lost 6 bases, leaving 11 bases of the junction unmatched. From germline, CDR1 is ENHRY and CDR2 SYGVKD. The CDR3 is 14 amino acids. CDR3 coding DNA: TGTGCCATCAGCTACCAGGGACAGACTGGTGGCTACACCTTC. This translates into CAISYQGQTGGYTF.

This chain joins TRBV15 and TRBJ1-3; D is ambiguous. CDR1 is LNHNV, CDR2 YYDKDF, per germline (reference sequence). The CDR3 runs to 16 residues. Trimming left V 0 bases short and J 0 bases short, with 9 bases between. The CDR3 sequence: CATSRDSPASGNTIYF. CDR3 DNA: TGTGCCACCAGCAGAGATTCACCTGCCTCTGGAAACACCATATATTTT.

The CDR3 reads CASSQGGNNSPLHF. The DNA for the CDR3 is TGTGCCAGCAGCCAAGGGGGTAATAATTCACCCCTCCACTTT. This chain uses TRBV27 with TRBJ1-6; the D gene is possibly TRBD1 (6 bases). Trimming pared 6 bases from V and 5 bases from J, leaving 11 bases between. The germline V gene encodes CDR1 MNHEY and CDR2 SMNVEV (reference sequence). The CDR3 loop spans 14 amino acids.

The V and J genes are TRBV6-5 and TRBJ1-5; D is undetermined. The V end was cut by 0 bases, the J end by 1 base, with 7 bases between. CDR3 length: 15 residues. Germline CDR1 is MNHEY and CDR2 is SVGAGI. CDR3 protein: CASSYSETSNQPQHF. The CDR3 DNA reads as TGTGCCAGCAGTTACTCCGAAACGAGCAATCAGCCCCAGCATTTT.